A single sample is the source of the 4 T cell receptor beta chains below, sequenced in a study of control samples from healthy donors and cancer patients. Method: immunoSEQ multiplex PCR; TCRdb's copy keeps in-frame clones and lacks some. The data contain under 150,000 clones, around nine tenths of them singletons. Sequencing used blood. The receptors derive from a woman aged 70-85 years in good health.

This chain links TRBV10-3 with TRBJ2-1; D possibly matches TRBD1 or TRBD2 (5 bases each). The CDR3 runs to 14 residues. Trimming cost V 11 bases and J 8 bases, with 22 bases left between them. Looked up from germline, CDR1 is ENHRY and CDR2 is SYGVKD. The CDR3 loop reads CASSRGEGIDEQFF. DNA of the CDR3: TGTGCCTCGAGCCGGGGAGAGGGGATAGATGAGCAGTTCTTC.

V gene TRBV19 combines with J gene TRBJ2-7; TRBD1 might be the D (5 bases). Germline CDR1 LNHDA, CDR2 SQIVND (reference sequence). Trimming cost V 0 bases and J 3 bases, with 12 bases left between them. This CDR3 contains 15 residues. The DNA for the CDR3 is TGTGCCAGTAGTATAGATCGAGGACAATTCTACGAGCAGTACTTC. Translation gives CASSIDRGQFYEQYF.

The V call is TRBV6-5, the J call TRBJ2-3; no reliable D call. This CDR3 has 13 amino acids. V lost 7 bases and J 8 bases, leaving 16 bases between the germline ends. From germline, CDR1 is MNHEY and CDR2 SVGAGI. Here the CDR3 reads CASTPGGVGTQYF. The CDR3 nucleotides are TGTGCCAGCACTCCCGGTGGGGTAGGTACGCAGTATTTT.

The chain is built from TRBV11-2 and TRBJ1-1; D unclear. This CDR3 contains 13 residues. Germline V CDR1 and CDR2: SGHAT, FQNNGV. Trimming removed 5 bases from V and 5 bases from J, with 12 bases in between. In nucleotides, the CDR3 is TGTGCCAGCAGCACCGACGTCGGGACTGAAGCTTTCTTT. Protein product: CASSTDVGTEAFF.